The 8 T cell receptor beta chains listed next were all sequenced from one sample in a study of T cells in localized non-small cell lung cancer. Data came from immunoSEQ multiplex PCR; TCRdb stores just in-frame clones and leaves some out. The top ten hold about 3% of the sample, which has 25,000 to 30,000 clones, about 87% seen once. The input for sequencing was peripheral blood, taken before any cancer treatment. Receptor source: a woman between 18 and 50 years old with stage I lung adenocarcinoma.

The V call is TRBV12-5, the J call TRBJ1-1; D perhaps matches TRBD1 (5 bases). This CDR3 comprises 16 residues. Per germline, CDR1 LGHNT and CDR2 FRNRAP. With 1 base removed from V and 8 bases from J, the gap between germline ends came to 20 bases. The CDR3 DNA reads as TGTGCTAGTGGTTTGGCCGTCCAGGGAGCGAGGGCCGAAGCTTTCTTT. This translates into CASGLAVQGARAEAFF.

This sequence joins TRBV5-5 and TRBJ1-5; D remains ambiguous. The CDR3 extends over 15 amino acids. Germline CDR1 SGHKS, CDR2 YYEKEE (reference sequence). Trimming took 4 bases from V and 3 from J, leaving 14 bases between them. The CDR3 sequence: CASSPTTQDNQPQHF. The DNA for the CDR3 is TGTGCCAGCAGCCCCACTACCCAGGACAATCAGCCCCAGCATTTT.

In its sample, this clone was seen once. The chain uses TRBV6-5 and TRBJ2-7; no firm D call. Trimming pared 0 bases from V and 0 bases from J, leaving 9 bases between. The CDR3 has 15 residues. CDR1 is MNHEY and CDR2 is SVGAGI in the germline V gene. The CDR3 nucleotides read TGTGCCAGCAGTTACTCGGCACAAAGCTCCTACGAGCAGTACTTC. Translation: CASSYSAQSSYEQYF.

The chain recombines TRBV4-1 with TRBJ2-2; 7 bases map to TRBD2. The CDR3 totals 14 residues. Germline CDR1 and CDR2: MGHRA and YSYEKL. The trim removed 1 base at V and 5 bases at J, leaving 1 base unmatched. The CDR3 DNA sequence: TGCGCCAGCAGCCAAGCCGGGAGGACCGGGGAGCTGTTTTTT. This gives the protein CASSQAGRTGELFF.

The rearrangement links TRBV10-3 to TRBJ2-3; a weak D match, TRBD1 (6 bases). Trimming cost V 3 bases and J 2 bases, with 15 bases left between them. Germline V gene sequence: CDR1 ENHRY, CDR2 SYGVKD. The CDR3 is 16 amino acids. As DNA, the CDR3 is TGTGCCATCAGTGACAACAACAGGGTGGTCACAGATACGCAGTATTTT. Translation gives CAISDNNRVVTDTQYF.

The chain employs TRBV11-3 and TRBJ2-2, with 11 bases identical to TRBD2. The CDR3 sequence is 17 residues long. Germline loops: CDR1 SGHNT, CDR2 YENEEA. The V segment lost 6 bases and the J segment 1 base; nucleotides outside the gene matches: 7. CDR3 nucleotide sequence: TGTGCCAGCAGACTAGCGGGAGACCTTTGGAACACCGGGGAGCTGTTTTTT. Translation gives CASRLAGDLWNTGELFF.

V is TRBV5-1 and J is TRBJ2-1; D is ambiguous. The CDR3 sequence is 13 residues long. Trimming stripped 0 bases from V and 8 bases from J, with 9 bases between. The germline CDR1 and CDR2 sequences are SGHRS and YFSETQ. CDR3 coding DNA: TGCGCCAGCAGCTTGGGCGCATCCGATGAGCAGTTCTTC. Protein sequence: CASSLGASDEQFF.

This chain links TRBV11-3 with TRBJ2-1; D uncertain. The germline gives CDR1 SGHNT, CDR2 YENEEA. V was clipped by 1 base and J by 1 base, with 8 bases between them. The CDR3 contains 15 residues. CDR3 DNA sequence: TGTGCCAGCAGCTTAGGGAGTCAGTCCTACAATGAGCAGTTCTTC. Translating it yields CASSLGSQSYNEQFF.